Shown below are 26 T cell receptor beta chains from a single sample sequenced in a study of tumor-infiltrating lymphocytes in primary liver carcinoma. Germline DNA was also extracted, and blood RNA derived from unsorted whole blood. The researchers produced TCR beta cDNA from 400 to 650 ng total RNA with a constant-region primer. ARM-PCR was slightly modified, and three nested multiplex PCR rounds with it gave rise to the TCR beta libraries. Amplification in the first two PCR rounds was performed using TRBV1-TRBV30 forward primers and a C-beta reverse primer for 10 cycles each. TCRdb recomputed calls from the multiplex PCR reads with MiXCR, one row per CDR3 protein. Of a few hundred thousand distinct CDR3 sequences listed, approximately 58% are singletons. Sequencing was carried out using peripheral blood. The source is a woman aged 25 to 39 with primary liver carcinoma and hepatitis B virus infection.

This clonotype appeared a few times. The chain uses TRBV7-2 and TRBJ1-2, with 9 bases matching TRBD1. The ends lost 5 bases at V and 3 bases at J; junction bases unmatched: 7. This CDR3 spans 15 amino acids. CDR1 and CDR2 (germline): SGHTA, FQGNSA. This CDR3 reads CASSPGTGTDYGYTF. CDR3 nucleotide sequence: TGTGCCAGCAGCCCGGGGACAGGGACCGACTATGGCTACACCTTC.

As regards this clonotype: A much larger clone sits a single nucleotide away, making a read error possible. This chain joins TRBV4-3 and TRBJ1-2; no reliable D call. V shed 0 bases and J shed 6 bases, with 14 bases lying between them. CDR1 is LGHNA, CDR2 YSLEER, per germline. The CDR3 totals 15 residues. CDR3 in amino acids: CASSQDLCGPNGYTF. In DNA, the CDR3 is TGCGCCAGCAGCCAAGATCTCTGTGGCCCAAATGGCTACACCTTC.

Only a few counts were recorded for this clonotype. The rearrangement joins TRBV6-5 to TRBJ2-2; the D is unclear. CDR1 is MNHEY and CDR2 is SVGAGI in the germline V gene. Trimming pared 2 bases from V and 6 bases from J, leaving 7 bases between. This CDR3 has 13 amino acids. CDR3 amino acids: CASSYATAGELFF. CDR3 DNA sequence: TGTGCCAGCAGTTACGCCACAGCCGGGGAGCTGTTTTTT.

As for this clonotype: Because the CDR3 is missing its conserved closing phenylalanine or tryptophan, this is likely a read error. V usage is TRBV6-5 and J usage is TRBJ1-6, with a weak D call TRBD1 (6 bases). The CDR3 spans 13 residues. Germline V gene lookup returns CDR1 MNHEY and CDR2 SVGAGI. The DNA of the CDR3 is TGTGGCGTAAGCCGGACAGCTCCATCACCCCTCCACATT. It encodes CGVSRTAPSPLHI.

This clonotype was recorded a few times. CDR3 protein: CSVLDSEQFF. DNA for the CDR3: TGCAGCGTTCTTGACAGCGAGCAGTTCTTC. The chain recombines TRBV29-1 with TRBJ2-1; tentative D call: TRBD1 (5 bases). V was pared by 5 bases and J by 10 bases, with 9 bases between. Per the germline V gene, CDR1 is SQVTM and CDR2 is ANQGSEA. CDR3 length: 10 amino acids.

This clonotype was recorded at least ten times. The chain joins TRBV4-2 to TRBJ2-3; D is undetermined. Between the trimmed V and J ends, which lost 0 bases and 5 bases, there was a span of 12 bases. Germline V gene data show CDR1 as LGHNA and CDR2 as YNFKEQ. CDR3 length: 15 amino acids. CDR3 protein: CASSQERSSGDTQYF. The CDR3 nucleotides read TGTGCCAGCAGCCAAGAAAGAAGTAGTGGAGATACGCAGTATTTT.

The chain links TRBV30 to TRBJ1-6; 8 positions agree with TRBD1. The CDR3 covers 12 residues. Looked up from germline, CDR1 is GTSNPN and CDR2 is SVGIG (reference sequence). Trimming took 7 bases from V and 10 from J; bases not matched to a gene: 6. DNA for the CDR3: TGTGCCTCGGACAGGGAGAACTCACCCCTCCACTTT. Residues: CASDRENSPLHF.

J is TRBJ2-1 and V is TRBV12-3 or TRBV12-4; tentatively, D is TRBD2 (5 bases). Between the trimmed V and J ends, which lost 6 bases and 0 bases, there was a span of 18 bases. CDR3 length: 17 residues. As DNA, the CDR3 is TGTGCCAGCAGCCCCCGTCGGGATGGGAGCTCCTACAATGAGCAGTTCTTC. Translation: CASSPRRDGSSYNEQFF.

This clonotype has only one observation. The CDR3 loop reads CASSQYKSDTQYF. The CDR3 DNA sequence: TGCGCCAGCAGCCAATATAAGTCAGATACGCAGTATTTT. The chain employs TRBV4-1 and TRBJ2-3; D uncertain. The V gene lost 2 bases and the J gene lost 4 bases, with 7 bases spanning the gap. This CDR3 is built from 13 residues. Germline-derived CDR1 and CDR2 are MGHRA and YSYEKL.

The J gene is TRBJ2-7, the V gene TRBV4-1, with D perhaps being TRBD1 or TRBD2 (5 bases each). Germline-derived CDR1 and CDR2 are MGHRA and YSYEKL. The CDR3 has 15 residues. With 3 bases removed from V and 5 bases from J, the gap between germline ends came to 17 bases. The CDR3 DNA reads as TGCGCCAGCAGCCAGGGATGGGGACGAGCAGACGAGCAGTACTTC. It specifies CASSQGWGRADEQYF.

This clonotype has just a few counts. This chain connects TRBV12-3 or TRBV12-4 to TRBJ2-3; 8 nucleotides match TRBD2. The CDR3 extends over 15 amino acids. Losses at the gene ends were 5 bases for V and 2 bases for J; bases not matched to a gene: 6. DNA of the CDR3: TGTGCCAGCAGTCCTACTAGCGGATACACAGATACGCAGTATTTT. Its protein is CASSPTSGYTDTQYF.

Concerning this clonotype: With a much larger clone just one base away, this may be a read error. The J gene is TRBJ2-1, the V gene TRBV29-1, with unresolved D. Germline CDR1 and CDR2: SQVTM and ANQGSEA. The CDR3 covers 13 residues. The CDR3 is CSVRSSSYNEQSF. DNA for the CDR3: TGCAGCGTACGCTCTTCATCCTACAATGAGCAGTCCTTC.

With regard to this clonotype: A much larger clonotype is one base distant, so this may be a read error. J is TRBJ2-3 and V is TRBV6-2 or TRBV6-3; 8 nucleotides line up with TRBD2. The CDR3 runs 14 residues. Germline CDR1 reads MNHEY; CDR2 reads SVGEGT. CDR3: CTSSSGLAYGTQYF. CDR3 sequence (DNA): TGTACCAGCAGTTCCGGACTAGCCTACGGTACGCAGTATTTT.

V is TRBV28 and J is TRBJ2-1; D assignment may be TRBD1 or TRBD2 (5 bases each). Trimming stripped 2 bases from V and 12 bases from J, with 11 bases between. CDR3 size: 12 residues. Germline V gene data show CDR1 as MDHEN and CDR2 as SYDVKM. The CDR3 loop reads CASSLDRGPQFF. CDR3 bases: TGTGCCAGCAGTTTAGATCGGGGACCGCAGTTCTTC.

In regard to this clonotype: Just one base apart from a much larger clone, this may be a read error. The V gene is TRBV4-2, the J gene TRBJ2-1; possibly TRBD2 for D (6 bases). CDR1 LGHNA and CDR2 YNFKEQ come from the germline V gene. This CDR3 contains 16 residues. The CDR3 DNA reads as TGTGCCAACAGCCAAGATTTAGGGGAGGCCTACAATGAGCAGTTCTTC. Its translation is CANSQDLGEAYNEQFF.

Comments on this clonotype: This may stem from a read error, because a much larger clone lies one nucleotide away. It is likely a read error, because the conserved phenylalanine at the end of the CDR3 is missing. The V call is TRBV29-1, the J call TRBJ2-5; no clear D gene. The germline V and J ends were trimmed by 4 bases and 2 bases, with 8 bases remaining between them. The CDR3 extends over 12 amino acids. CDR1 SQVTM and CDR2 ANQGSEA come from the germline V gene. CDR3 sequence reads: CSVGLSQETQYL. The CDR3 nucleotides read TGCAGCGTTGGCCTATCTCAAGAGACCCAGTACTTA.

Points on this clonotype: One end of the junction is discordant with germline, which a read error may explain. Written as DNA, the CDR3 is TGCGCCGGCAGCCAAGACCGGGGACAGGCAAACATTCAGTACTTC. As protein: CAGSQDRGQANIQYF. This chain uses TRBV4-3 with TRBJ2-4, with TRBD1 matching 8 bases. Germline CDR1 reads LGHNA; CDR2 reads YSLEER. This CDR3 has 15 residues.

J is TRBJ2-7 and V is TRBV29-1, with TRBD1 matching 9 bases. This CDR3 spans 12 amino acids. Looked up from germline, CDR1 is SQVTM and CDR2 is ANQGSEA. Here the CDR3 reads CIVGQGSYEQYF. Here the CDR3 DNA reads TGCATCGTAGGACAGGGGTCCTACGAGCAGTACTTC.

On this clonotype: Mismatch with germline at one junction end may stem from a read error. This sequence joins TRBV12-3 or TRBV12-4 and TRBJ1-4, with TRBD1 as a possible D gene (6 bases). The CDR3 consists of 14 residues. The CDR3 bases are TGTGCCAGCAGTTTCCAGGGAGGGGGTGAAAGACTGTTTTTT. Protein product: CASSFQGGGERLFF.

This clonotype was seen a handful of times. This chain's CDR3 is CASYEIASGSTDTQYF. Here the CDR3 DNA reads TGTGCCAGCTATGAGATAGCTAGCGGGAGCACAGATACGCAGTATTTT. The genes are TRBV12-3 or TRBV12-4 and TRBJ2-3, with 8 nucleotides matching TRBD2. CDR3 length equals 16 residues. Trimming cost V 8 bases and J 0 bases; bases outside gene matches: 10.

This clonotype was seen ten or more times. At one of its ends the junction is not consistent with the germline gene, which may arise from a read error. The chain carries TRBV4-1 and TRBJ2-3; D unclear. This CDR3 spans 11 amino acids. Germline CDR1 reads MGHRA; CDR2 reads YSYEKL. CDR3: CASSQTDTQYF. The CDR3 DNA follows: TGTGCCAGCAGCCAAACAGATACGCAGTATTTT.

As regards this clonotype: A much larger clone sits a single nucleotide away, making a read error possible. V and J are TRBV12-3 or TRBV12-4 and TRBJ1-1; D is undetermined. The length of the CDR3 is 14 residues. V lost 5 bases and J lost 4, with 14 bases in between. The CDR3 spells CASSPFLAVTEAFF. CDR3 bases: TGTGCCAGCAGTCCTTTCTTGGCGGTCACTGAAGCTTTCTTT.

Notes on this clonotype: A much larger clone differs from this one at a single base, so this may be a read error. V gene TRBV12-5 combines with J gene TRBJ2-2; 9 bases are shared with TRBD1. CDR1 and CDR2 (germline): LGHNT, FRNRAP. The CDR3 runs 17 residues. CDR3 in amino acids: CTSGLSTGQGDTGELFF. The CDR3 DNA is TGTACTAGTGGTTTGTCGACGGGACAGGGAGACACCGGGGAGCTGTTTTTT.

The chain has TRBV6-1 and TRBJ2-7; 12 nucleotides match TRBD2. Germline CDR1 is MNHNS and CDR2 is SASEGT. V dropped 7 bases and J dropped 9; count of bases not matched to a gene: 10. This CDR3 spans 14 amino acids. CDR3 sequence reads: CASTLRLAGVGQYF. The CDR3 coding sequence is TGTGCCAGCACCCTGAGACTAGCGGGAGTCGGGCAGTACTTC.

Comments on this clonotype: An end of the junction differs from the germline gene, which may be a read error. The gene calls are TRBV18 and TRBJ2-3; D unresolved. The CDR3 length is 15 residues. CDR1 is KGHSH and CDR2 is LQKENI in the germline V gene. The CDR3 DNA reads as TGTGCCAACTCACTTGTCGGCGAAGTAAGAGATACGCAGTATTTT. Protein: CANSLVGEVRDTQYF.

Note on this clonotype: The conserved phenylalanine or tryptophan is not found at the CDR3 terminus, so this likely reflects a read error. CDR3: CASSQEGAGYEQYL. The CDR3 DNA reads TGTGCCAGCAGCCAAGAGGGGGCCGGCTACGAGCAGTACTTA. This chain connects TRBV14 to TRBJ2-7; tentatively, D is TRBD1 (6 bases). The CDR3 has 14 residues. Germline-derived CDR1 and CDR2 are SGHDN and FVKESK. V gave up 0 bases and J gave up 3 bases, with 9 bases separating them.